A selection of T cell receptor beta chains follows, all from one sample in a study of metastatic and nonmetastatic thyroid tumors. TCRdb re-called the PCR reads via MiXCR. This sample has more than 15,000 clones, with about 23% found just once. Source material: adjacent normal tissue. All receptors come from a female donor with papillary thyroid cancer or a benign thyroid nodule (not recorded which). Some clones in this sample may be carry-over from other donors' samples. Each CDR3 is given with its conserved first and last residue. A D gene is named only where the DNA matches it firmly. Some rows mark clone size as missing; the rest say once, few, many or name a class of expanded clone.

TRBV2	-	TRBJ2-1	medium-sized	TGTGCCACCAAAGGGGCGGGGCCGTACAATGAGCAGTTCTTC	CATKGAGPYNEQFF
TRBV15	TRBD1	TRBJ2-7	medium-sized	TGTGCCACCAGCAGACCGGGACAGGGGTTCGACGAGCAGTACTTC	CATSRPGQGFDEQYF
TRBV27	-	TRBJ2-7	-	TGTGCCAGCAGTTCGCAGGGACCCTACGAGCAGTACTTC	CASSSQGPYEQYF
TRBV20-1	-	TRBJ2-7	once	TGCGGACCAACTTCCTACGAGCAGTACTTC	CGPTSYEQYF
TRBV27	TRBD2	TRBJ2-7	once	TGTGCCAGCAGCTGGGGGGGAGGGCCGGGGGAGCAGTACTTC	CASSWGGGPGEQYF
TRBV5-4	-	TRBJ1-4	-	TGTGCCAGCAGCGAGGACCTGGGGGCATCGTATAATGAAAAACTGTTTTTT	CASSEDLGASYNEKLFF
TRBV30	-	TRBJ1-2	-	TGTGCCTGGAGTGTAACCGGGGGCGGGGGCTACACCTTC	CAWSVTGGGGYTF
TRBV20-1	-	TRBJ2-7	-	TGCAGTGCTAGCACAGGGAGAGGCTACGAGCAGTACTTC	CSASTGRGYEQYF
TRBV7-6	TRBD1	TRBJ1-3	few	TGTGCCAGCAGCAGCACAGGGGAGCGAAACACCATATATTTT	CASSSTGERNTIYF
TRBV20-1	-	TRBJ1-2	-	TGCAGTGCTAGAGATGTGGCAGGGGCGAACTATGGCTACACCTTC	CSARDVAGANYGYTF
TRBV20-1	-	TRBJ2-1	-	TGCAGTGCTAGAGCGCCGACCGCCTACAGCTCCTACAATGAGCAGTTCTTC	CSARAPTAYSSYNEQFF
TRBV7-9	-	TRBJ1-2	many	TGTGCCAGCAGCGTGTCAGGAGAGGGGGGCTACACCTTC	CASSVSGEGGYTF
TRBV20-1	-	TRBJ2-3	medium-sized	TGCAGTGCTAGGCCCCAAGATACGCAGTATTTT	CSARPQDTQYF
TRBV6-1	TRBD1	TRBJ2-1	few	TGTGCCAGCAGTCCTTCTTGGACAGGGAGGAGGAATGAGCAGTTCTTC	CASSPSWTGRRNEQFF
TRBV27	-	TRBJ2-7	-	TGTGCCAGCAGTCGTACCTCTAGCGCCTACGAGCAGTACTTC	CASSRTSSAYEQYF
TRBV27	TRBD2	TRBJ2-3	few	TGTGCCAGCTTTGCGGGAGCTTCAGATACGCAGTATTTT	CASFAGASDTQYF
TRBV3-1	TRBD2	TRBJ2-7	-	TGTACCAGCAGCCGACTAGCGGGAGACTACGAGCAGTACTTC	CTSSRLAGDYEQYF
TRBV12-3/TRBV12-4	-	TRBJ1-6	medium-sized	TGTGCCAGCAGCCCCTTTGGAACGCAAGATAATTCACCCCTCCACTTT	CASSPFGTQDNSPLHF
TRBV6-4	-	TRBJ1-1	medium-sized	TGTGCCAGCAGTAGTGGGGGCTGGGACACTGAAGCTTTCTTT	CASSSGGWDTEAFF
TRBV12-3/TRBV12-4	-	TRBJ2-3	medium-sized	TGTGCCAGCAGCTATGGTCTAGGAAATACGCAGTATTTT	CASSYGLGNTQYF
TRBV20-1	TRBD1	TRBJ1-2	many	TGCAGTGCTAGACAGGGGGCCGGCTATGGCTACACCTTC	CSARQGAGYGYTF
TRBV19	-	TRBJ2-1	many	TGTGCCAGTAGTATGGGTCGACATGGAGAGCAGTTCTTC	CASSMGRHGEQFF
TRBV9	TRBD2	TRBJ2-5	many	TGTGCCAGCAGCCCTCTGGGAGGCGGGAGAGAGACCCAGTACTTC	CASSPLGGGRETQYF
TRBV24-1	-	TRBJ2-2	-	TGTGCCACCAGTGACCACGGAACAGGTCCCGGGGAGCTGTTTTTT	CATSDHGTGPGELFF
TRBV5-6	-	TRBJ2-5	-	TGTGCCAGCAGGATCCGGGGGGCGGGGGAGACCCAGTACTTC	CASRIRGAGETQYF
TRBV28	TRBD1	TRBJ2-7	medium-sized	TGTGCCAGCAGTGTCCCCGACAGGGGTGGGTACGAGCAGTACTTC	CASSVPDRGGYEQYF
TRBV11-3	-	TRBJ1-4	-	TGTGCCAGCAGCTTGGGTACGGGGGGAACTAATGAAAAACTGTTTTTT	CASSLGTGGTNEKLFF
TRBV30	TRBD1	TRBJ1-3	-	TGTGCCTGGTGGGCCCTTGGAAGGGGGCAAGGAAACACCATATATTTT	CAWWALGRGQGNTIYF
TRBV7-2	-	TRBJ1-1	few	TGTGCCAGCGAACAAAGATTGGGGGCGACGACTGAAGCTTTCTTT	CASEQRLGATTEAFF
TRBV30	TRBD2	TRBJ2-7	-	TGTGCCTACGGGACTACCGGGTTCGAGCAGTACTTC	CAYGTTGFEQYF
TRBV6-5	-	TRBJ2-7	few	TGTGCCAGCAGTTATACGGTAGCCTACGAGCAGTACTTC	CASSYTVAYEQYF